Sequencing of this TCR beta chain was carried out in a study of blood T cells in healthy people across ages. The CDR3 is 16 amino acids. The V gene lost 0 bases and the J gene lost 5 bases, with 16 bases spanning the gap. Germline CDR1 and CDR2: SGHDN and FVKESK. A second PCR of 7 to 11 cycles used a sample-barcoded 5' primer and a J-beta primer mix. TCRdb re-derived calls from the 5' RACE reads in MiXCR, one entry per CDR3 protein. The table includes nearly 800,000 distinct CDR3 sequences, just over 55% detected once. Sequenced sample: blood. This chain links TRBV14 with TRBJ2-5, with D hard to call. The origin of this receptor is a man between 35 and 55 years old in good health. CDR3 DNA sequence: TGTGCCAGCAGCCAAGATCTCCCGGGTCTGAGCGAGACCCAGTACTTC. It specifies CASSQDLPGLSETQYF.